Following are 7 T cell receptor beta chains from one sample sequenced in a study of untreated major depressive disorder. Generated by immunoSEQ multiplex PCR, the TCRdb table keeps only in-frame clones and is missing some. The data show approximately 20,000 clones, about 84% seen once. Sequencing used CD4+ T cells from PBMCs. The source is a young woman in good health.

This chain's CDR3 is CASSIMEITDTQYF. In DNA form, the CDR3 reads TGTGCCAGTAGTATTATGGAGATCACAGATACGCAGTATTTT. The gene calls are TRBV19 and TRBJ2-3; no reliable D call. Trimming removed 3 bases at V and 2 bases at J, with 9 bases between. The CDR3 is 14 amino acids. Per germline, CDR1 LNHDA and CDR2 SQIVND (reference sequence). The complete variable domain, with remaining parts taken from reference TRBV19 and TRBJ2-3, reads DGGITQSPKYLFRKEGQNVTLSCEQNLNHDAMYWYRQDPGQGLRLIYYSQIVNDFQKGDIAEGYSVSREKKESFPLTVTSAQKNPTAFYLCASSIMEITDTQYFGPGTRLTVL.

The V and J genes are TRBV4-1 and TRBJ2-2; D is undetermined. Germline V gene data show CDR1 as MGHRA and CDR2 as YSYEKL. CDR3 length: 15 amino acids. V shed 1 base and J shed 3 bases, with 9 bases lying between them. CDR3 nucleotides: TGCGCCAGCAGCCAAGGGGCACCATACACCGGGGAGCTGTTTTTT. Translating gives CASSQGAPYTGELFF.

The chain couples TRBV5-1 to TRBJ2-5; no reliable D call. The CDR3 is made up of 12 amino acids. Germline assignment: CDR1 SGHRS and CDR2 YFSETQ. Trimming stripped 6 bases from V and 8 bases from J, with 14 bases between. The CDR3 is CASTGDRQTQYF. CDR3 nucleotide sequence: TGCGCCAGCACGGGCGACCGACAAACCCAGTACTTC.

The table lists this clone with a few counts. V usage is TRBV14 and J usage is TRBJ2-7, with TRBD1 matching 7 bases. The CDR3 consists of 14 residues. V lost 2 bases, J lost 12 bases, and 13 bases stayed unmatched. Germline V lookup: CDR1 SGHDN, CDR2 FVKESK. The CDR3 is CASSQLQGSQSLYF. For the CDR3, the DNA is TGTGCCAGCAGCCAATTACAGGGGTCTCAATCGCTGTACTTC. The whole variable domain, remainder taken from reference TRBV14 and TRBJ2-7, is EAGVTQFPSHSVIEKGQTVTLRCDPISGHDNLYWYRRVMGKEIKFLLHFVKESKQDESGMPNNRFLAERTGGTYSTLKVQPAELEDSGVYFCASSQLQGSQSLYFGPGTRLTVT.

This clone was recorded a few times. DNA of the CDR3: TGTGCCATCAGTGAGACCCCGGGACAGGGCTATGGCTACACCTTC. Its protein product is CAISETPGQGYGYTF. The chain combines TRBV10-3 with TRBJ1-2; 9 bases are a match to TRBD1. J gave up 4 bases and V 2 bases, and 5 bases lay outside the gene matches. Germline V lookup: CDR1 ENHRY, CDR2 SYGVKD. This CDR3 region has 15 residues.

The gene calls are TRBV7-9 and TRBJ2-5; D might be TRBD2 (6 bases). Germline loops: CDR1 SEHNR, CDR2 FQNEAQ (reference sequence). The CDR3 spans 14 residues. Trimming shortened V by 7 bases and J by 6 bases, and 18 bases separated the two germline ends. The CDR3 DNA sequence: TGTGCCAGCACCCCTTGGAGGGCCCAGCAGACCCAGTACTTC. It specifies CASTPWRAQQTQYF.

The rearrangement links TRBV4-3 to TRBJ2-7; 10 bases line up with TRBD1. The junction had 18 bases not matched to a gene; V was cut back by 4 bases and J by 6 bases. Germline CDR1 LGHNA, CDR2 YSLEER. The CDR3 is made up of 18 amino acids. The CDR3: CASSLDLTGGNSGIEQYF. As DNA, the CDR3 is TGCGCCAGCAGCCTAGATTTGACAGGGGGCAATAGCGGGATCGAGCAGTACTTC.